These 29 T cell receptor beta chains were sequenced from one sample in a study of T cell clonotyping in hematopoietic cell transplantation. Libraries were prepared by immunoSEQ multiplex PCR; TCRdb keeps only in-frame clonotypes and omits some of them. The sample contains fewer than 50,000 clones, around 84% of which appear only once. Time point meaning: recipient sample about 28 days before transplant, after cytoreduction. Specimen: peripheral blood mononuclear cells, collected before stem cell transplant. The receptor source for this set is a man aged 55-75 years with biphenotypic leukemia. Some clones in this sample may be carry-over from other donors' samples.

J is TRBJ2-2 and V is TRBV28; D is possibly TRBD2 (7 bases). With 8 bases removed from V and 4 bases from J, the gap between germline ends came to 20 bases. The CDR3 consists of 16 residues. The germline CDR1 and CDR2 sequences are MDHEN and SYDVKM. This chain's CDR3 is CASSPLGGGTTGELFF. The DNA of the CDR3 is TGTGCCAGCTCTCCCTTGGGGGGGGGCACCACCGGGGAGCTGTTTTTT.

This clone was counted between two and nine times. The rearrangement uses TRBV27 and TRBJ2-7; D is undetermined. CDR3 length equals 13 residues. In germline, CDR1 is MNHEY, CDR2 SMNVEV (reference sequence). Trimming took 6 bases from V and 2 from J, leaving 11 bases between them. In DNA, the CDR3 is TGTGCCAGCAGATCGACACCTACCTACGAGCAGTACTTC. Protein sequence: CASRSTPTYEQYF.

The chain is built from TRBV4-2 and TRBJ1-4; TRBD1 is a possible D gene (5 bases). Germline V gives CDR1 LGHNA, CDR2 YNFKEQ. V was trimmed by 0 bases and J by 3 bases, leaving 8 bases between them. The CDR3 contains 15 residues. The CDR3 coding sequence is TGTGCCAGCAGCCAAGAAATAGGGGCTAATGAAAAACTGTTTTTT. This sequence encodes CASSQEIGANEKLFF.

V gene TRBV5-6 combines with J gene TRBJ2-5, with a tentative D call TRBD2 (6 bases). The CDR3 runs to 12 residues. Trimming cost V 4 bases and J 9 bases, with 13 bases left between them. Germline V gene sequence: CDR1 SGHDT, CDR2 YYEEEE. CDR3 sequence: CASSDRGLSQYF. The CDR3 coding sequence is TGTGCCAGCAGCGACCGGGGGTTGTCCCAGTACTTC.

CDR3 residues: CATTGSGELFF. The CDR3 DNA reads as TGTGCCACAACGGGATCCGGGGAGCTGTTTTTT. The chain links TRBV10-3 to TRBJ2-2, with D perhaps TRBD2 (5 bases). The CDR3 spans 11 residues. Germline CDR1 reads ENHRY; CDR2 reads SYGVKD. V lost 10 bases and J lost 6, with 9 bases in between.

The V and J genes are TRBV2 and TRBJ2-7; D gene ambiguous. The germline V gene has CDR1 SNHLY and CDR2 FYNNEI. This CDR3 region has 11 residues. Trimming removed 3 bases from V and 9 bases from J, with 9 bases in between. As DNA, the CDR3 is TGTGCCAGCAGTGAGAACGATGGGCAGTACTTC. Its protein is CASSENDGQYF. The full variable domain, in which reference TRBV2 and TRBJ2-7 provide the parts outside the CDR3, is EPEVTQTPSHQVTQMGQEVILRCVPISNHLYFYWYRQILGQKVEFLVSFYNNEISEKSEIFDDQFSVERPDGSNFTLKIRSTKLEDSAMYFCASSENDGQYFGPGTRLTVT.

This chain uses TRBV4-1 with TRBJ2-3; D is undetermined. Germline lookup yields CDR1 MGHRA and CDR2 YSYEKL. This CDR3 has 15 amino acids. Trimming shortened V by 0 bases and J by 0 bases, and 7 bases separated the two germline ends. CDR3 DNA: TGCGCCAGCAGCCAAGATGCGGCCAGCACAGATACGCAGTATTTT. Protein product: CASSQDAASTDTQYF.

The V gene is TRBV7-8, the J gene TRBJ2-7, with TRBD2 identical over 7 bases. This CDR3 is built from 14 residues. Germline CDR1 and CDR2: SGHVS and FQNEAQ. With 3 bases clipped from V and 2 bases from J, the junction kept 4 bases outside the gene matches. The CDR3 nucleotides read TGTGCCAGCAGCTTTGTCGGGAGGACCTACGAGCAGTACTTC. Translated: CASSFVGRTYEQYF.

The genes are TRBV7-2 and TRBJ2-7; 11 bases align to TRBD2. The V segment lost 5 bases and the J segment 3 bases; nucleotides outside the gene matches: 6. CDR1 is SGHTA, CDR2 FQGNSA, per germline. The CDR3 loop spans 15 amino acids. CDR3: CASSPGLAAIYEQYF. CDR3 sequence (DNA): TGTGCCAGCAGCCCGGGACTAGCGGCGATCTACGAGCAGTACTTC.

The chain uses TRBV30 and TRBJ1-2, with unresolved D. CDR3 size: 14 residues. Germline lookup yields CDR1 GTSNPN and CDR2 SVGIG (reference sequence). Deletions cut 2 bases from V and 3 bases from J, with 13 bases between. The CDR3: CAWSSPPGDYGYTF. The CDR3 DNA is TGTGCCTGGAGTAGCCCGCCCGGGGACTATGGCTACACCTTC.

The rearrangement links TRBV28 to TRBJ2-1, with 9 bases matching TRBD2. Trimming cost V 4 bases and J 0 bases; bases outside gene matches: 10. Looked up from germline, CDR1 is MDHEN and CDR2 is SYDVKM. CDR3 length: 18 amino acids. Written as DNA, the CDR3 is TGTGCCAGCAGTTCCTACTGGCGGGAGGGTACCTCCTACAATGAGCAGTTCTTC. Amino acids: CASSSYWREGTSYNEQFF.

The rearrangement uses TRBV19 and TRBJ2-7; no definite D call. The V gene lost 4 bases and the J gene lost 6 bases, with 13 bases spanning the gap. The length of the CDR3 is 13 residues. Germline V gives CDR1 LNHDA, CDR2 SQIVND (reference sequence). The DNA for the CDR3 is TGTGCCAGTAGTACACGACATTTACCCGAGCAGTACTTC. Protein product: CASSTRHLPEQYF. The variable domain in full, completed from reference TRBV19 and TRBJ2-7, reads DGGITQSPKYLFRKEGQNVTLSCEQNLNHDAMYWYRQDPGQGLRLIYYSQIVNDFQKGDIAEGYSVSREKKESFPLTVTSAQKNPTAFYLCASSTRHLPEQYFGPGTRLTVT.

The chain recombines TRBV2 with TRBJ2-7; D may match TRBD1 or TRBD2 (7 bases each). Trimming removed 11 bases at V and 2 bases at J, with 16 bases between. Germline CDR1 and CDR2: SNHLY and FYNNEI. The CDR3 extends over 13 amino acids. This chain's CDR3 is CAGGGQLPYEQYF. For the CDR3, the DNA is TGTGCCGGGGGGGGACAGCTCCCCTACGAGCAGTACTTC. The full variable domain, with the rest looked up from reference TRBV2 and TRBJ2-7, is EPEVTQTPSHQVTQMGQEVILRCVPISNHLYFYWYRQILGQKVEFLVSFYNNEISEKSEIFDDQFSVERPDGSNFTLKIRSTKLEDSAMYFCAGGGQLPYEQYFGPGTRLTVT.

The gene calls are TRBV27 and TRBJ1-1; tentatively, D is TRBD1 (5 bases). The germline V gene encodes CDR1 MNHEY and CDR2 SMNVEV (reference sequence). V was cut by 6 bases and J by 7 bases, with 18 bases left in between. This CDR3 contains 14 residues. CDR3 in DNA: TGTGCCAGCAGCGACGGGACGTTAGTAGGTGAAGCTTTCTTT. Translating it yields CASSDGTLVGEAFF.

Worth noting for this clone: Additional DNA sequences in this sample encode the identical CDR3. This chain joins TRBV6-5 and TRBJ2-3, with 11 bases identical to TRBD2. The CDR3 length is 15 residues. Germline CDR1 reads MNHEY; CDR2 reads SVGAGI. The V segment lost 6 bases and the J segment 1 base; nucleotides outside the gene matches: 3. The CDR3: CASRSGLAGTDTQYF. The DNA of the CDR3 is TGTGCCAGCAGGTCGGGACTAGCGGGCACAGATACGCAGTATTTT.

This rearrangement joins TRBV18 to TRBJ1-5; 8 nucleotides line up with TRBD1. After removal of 6 bases from V and 7 bases from J, the junction contained 5 bases not matched to a gene. Germline V gene data show CDR1 as KGHSH and CDR2 as LQKENI. The CDR3 consists of 13 residues. CDR3: CASSTGAGQPQHF. CDR3 bases: TGTGCCAGCTCGACAGGGGCAGGGCAGCCCCAGCATTTT.

The chain links TRBV6-5 to TRBJ1-3; no clear D. The CDR3 spans 13 residues. Germline CDR1 reads MNHEY; CDR2 reads SVGAGI. V was shortened by 6 bases and J by 2 bases, with 8 bases between the two germline ends. CDR3 in DNA: TGTGCCAGCAGAAACGAAGCTGGAAACACCATATATTTT. Its translation: CASRNEAGNTIYF.

This clone has just a few counts. The rearrangement uses TRBV6-4 and TRBJ1-3; TRBD1 might be the D (5 bases). Germline CDR1 is MRHNA and CDR2 is SNTAGT. V was cut by 9 bases and J by 0 bases, with 15 bases left in between. This CDR3 is built from 15 residues. This CDR3 reads CARPRVQSSGNTIYF. The CDR3 nucleotides are TGTGCCAGGCCCAGGGTCCAATCCTCTGGAAACACCATATATTTT.

The chain joins TRBV28 to TRBJ1-2, with D hard to call. V lost 3 bases and J lost 7, with 15 bases in between. CDR3 length: 14 amino acids. Germline CDR1 is MDHEN and CDR2 is SYDVKM. CDR3: CASSLLSGLGGYTF. CDR3 coding DNA: TGTGCCAGCAGTTTGTTGTCGGGGTTGGGTGGCTACACCTTC.

This clone was observed a few times. The chain has TRBV27 and TRBJ2-7, with TRBD2 as a possible D gene (6 bases). Trimming shortened V by 4 bases and J by 5 bases, and 18 bases separated the two germline ends. The germline V gene has CDR1 MNHEY and CDR2 SMNVEV (reference sequence). The CDR3 is 15 residues long. CDR3 in DNA: TGTGCCAGCAGTTCTCCGGGACTGGTGGGGAACGAGCAGTACTTC. Translated: CASSSPGLVGNEQYF.

J is TRBJ2-7 and V is TRBV7-2; D gene unclear. Germline CDR1 is SGHTA and CDR2 is FQGNSA. V dropped 8 bases and J dropped 5 bases, with 13 bases sitting between them. The CDR3 extends over 12 amino acids. CDR3 coding DNA: TGTGCCAGCGGAAATTCCATGGACGAGCAGTACTTC. As protein: CASGNSMDEQYF.

V usage is TRBV4-1 and J usage is TRBJ2-5; perhaps D is TRBD1 or TRBD2 (5 bases each). V was pared by 6 bases and J by 5 bases, with 16 bases between. This CDR3 contains 14 residues. Germline CDR1 and CDR2: MGHRA and YSYEKL. Here the CDR3 DNA reads TGCGCCAGCAGACCGACCGGGGCGGGCGAGACCCAGTACTTC. It is translated as CASRPTGAGETQYF.

This sequence joins TRBV19 and TRBJ1-1; D might be TRBD1 (6 bases). CDR1 and CDR2 from the germline V gene are LNHDA and SQIVND (reference sequence). CDR3 size: 12 residues. Trimming left V 0 bases short and J 8 bases short, with 7 bases between. The CDR3 loop is CASSIDDREAFF. In DNA form, the CDR3 reads TGTGCCAGTAGTATAGATGACAGGGAAGCTTTCTTT.

This clone was counted between two and nine times. The CDR3 region has the DNA TGTGCCAGCAGCTTAGTGCGACCCAATCCTCTGGGCTACACCTTC. Its protein is CASSLVRPNPLGYTF. The chain combines TRBV7-2 with TRBJ1-2; D is undetermined. The CDR3 runs to 15 residues. Germline CDR1 SGHTA, CDR2 FQGNSA. Trimming cost V 1 base and J 8 bases, with 17 bases left between them. The full variable domain, its missing parts supplied by reference TRBV7-2 and TRBJ1-2, is GAGVSQSPSNKVTEKGKDVELRCDPISGHTALYWYRQSLGQGLEFLIYFQGNSAPDKSGLPSDRFSAERTGGSVSTLTIQRTQQEDSAVYLCASSLVRPNPLGYTFGSGTRLTVV.

The V and J genes are TRBV30 and TRBJ1-1, with D tentatively TRBD1 (5 bases). The germline V gene has CDR1 GTSNPN and CDR2 SVGIG (reference sequence). This CDR3 has 13 amino acids. Trimming removed 3 bases from V and 4 bases from J, with 12 bases in between. CDR3 residues: CAWSPGGGTEAFF. CDR3 bases: TGTGCCTGGAGCCCGGGGGGGGGCACTGAAGCTTTCTTT. Filled out from reference TRBV30 and TRBJ1-1, the complete variable domain reads SQTIHQWPATLVQPVGSPLSLECTVEGTSNPNLYWYRQAAGRGLQLLFYSVGIGQISSEVPQNLSASRPQDRQFILSSKKLLLSDSGFYLCAWSPGGGTEAFFGQGTRLTVV.

The chain combines TRBV7-3 with TRBJ2-6; no definite D call. CDR1 is SGHTA and CDR2 is FQGTGA in the germline V gene. This CDR3 comprises 15 residues. Trimming took 5 bases from V and 4 from J, leaving 12 bases between them. The DNA of the CDR3 is TGTGCCAGCAGCCTCAGGCGACCCGGGGCCAACGTCCTGACTTTC. Translation: CASSLRRPGANVLTF.

The chain has TRBV30 and TRBJ1-3; D unclear. The CDR3 spans 15 residues. The germline V gene encodes CDR1 GTSNPN and CDR2 SVGIG (reference sequence). The ends were cut back, 3 bases at V and 0 bases at J, with 12 bases in the middle. The CDR3 here is CAWRGGRSSGNTIYF. The CDR3 nucleotides are TGTGCCTGGAGAGGTGGGAGATCCTCTGGAAACACCATATATTTT.

J is TRBJ2-7 and V is TRBV28, with 10 bases that match TRBD2. The germline V gene has CDR1 MDHEN and CDR2 SYDVKM. The CDR3 spans 15 residues. The junction had 5 bases not matched to a gene; V was cut back by 6 bases and J by 0 bases. The CDR3 region is CASRTLAGVSYEQYF. The DNA of the CDR3 is TGTGCCAGCAGGACCCTAGCGGGAGTCTCCTACGAGCAGTACTTC.

The V and J genes are TRBV4-3 and TRBJ1-3; D is perhaps TRBD1 (6 bases). Between the trimmed V and J ends, which lost 0 bases and 2 bases, there was a span of 11 bases. This CDR3 has 16 residues. The germline V gene encodes CDR1 LGHNA and CDR2 YSLEER. The CDR3 here is CASSQDKQGPGNTIYF. The CDR3 coding sequence is TGCGCCAGCAGCCAAGACAAACAGGGTCCTGGAAACACCATATATTTT.